This T cell receptor beta chain was retrieved from a study of OX40 agonist ivuxolimab in advanced cancers. Study findings and constraints: Certain nonresponders likewise exhibited a low normalized T-cell clonal expansion. Blood T cells, both CD4+ and CD8+, expanded clonally by week 6 at 0.1 to 3.0 mg/kg.

TCRdb keeps only in-frame clones here, not all; method: immunoSEQ multiplex PCR. The top ten hold approximately 7% of the sample, which has around 53,000 clones, about nine tenths seen once. On this clone itself: The antigen is undetermined.

The CDR3 runs 15 residues. Losses at the gene ends were 4 bases for V and 4 bases for J; bases not matched to a gene: 8. Germline V lookup: CDR1 SGHTA, CDR2 FQGTGA. The source is an adult with an advanced solid tumor such as melanoma, head and neck, liver or kidney cancer. The V and J genes are TRBV7-3 and TRBJ2-7; 9 bases map to TRBD1. Specimen: CD4+ or CD8+ T cells sorted from blood, collected in a trial of the OX40 agonist ivuxolimab. CDR3 sequence: CASSSSGTGRYEQYF. The CDR3 region has the DNA TGTGCCAGCAGCTCGTCCGGGACAGGGAGGTACGAGCAGTACTTC.